This record covers a single T cell receptor (beta chain). The data are from a study of control samples from healthy donors and cancer patients. The data were produced by immunoSEQ multiplex PCR, yet TCRdb's version contains in-frame clones alone and is incomplete. The sample lists approximately 60,000 clones, 90% occurring once. Trimming removed 0 bases at V and 6 bases at J, with 18 bases between. The CDR3 runs 17 residues. Per the germline V gene, CDR1 is SGHNT and CDR2 is YYREEE (reference sequence). The V call is TRBV5-4, the J call TRBJ2-2; tentatively, D is TRBD2 (7 bases). The sequence was collected from a woman in her forties or fifties with colorectal cancer. The sample comprised PBMCs. The CDR3 is CASSLEVGGAPPGELFF. CDR3 sequence (DNA): TGTGCCAGCAGCTTGGAGGTGGGGGGGGCCCCTCCCGGGGAGCTGTTTTTT.